The present T cell receptor beta chain was sequenced within a study of blood T cell repertoires in COVID-19. At the level of the study: Acute-phase and convalescent COVID-19 samples originated in the United States, Italy and Spain. The analysed material was cDNA or gDNA that came from T cells, B-cell-depleted T cells, or PBMCs.

Looked up from germline, CDR1 is SNHLY and CDR2 is FYNNEI. The CDR3 loop spans 15 amino acids. V lost 5 bases, J lost 3 bases, and 10 bases stayed unmatched. Measured with immunoSEQ multiplex PCR; TCRdb has only the in-frame clones, and not every one. The repertoire holds approximately 150,000 clones, with around 84% as singletons. Specimen: peripheral blood. The V and J genes are TRBV2 and TRBJ2-7, with TRBD1 identical over 7 bases. This clonotype was sampled from a woman aged 55-69 years with acute or convalescent COVID-19. As DNA, the CDR3 is TGTGCCAGCAGTAGGACAGGCGCCGCCAGCTACGAGCAGTACTTC. Translation gives CASSRTGAASYEQYF.